This entry features one TCR beta chain sequence. Per the study methods: Reference gene primers were amplified, and this amplification served to estimate nucleated cell counts. Sequencing used immunoSEQ multiplex PCR; TCRdb keeps in-frame clones, though not all of them. The V and J calls and clone size are taken from that table; D and trimming were inferred from the DNA. This repertoire shows around 30,000 clones, roughly 73% found once; its top ten account for approximately 15%. This entry is derived from a study of blood T cell repertoires in COVID-19. About the study: Researchers got acute and convalescent COVID-19 samples from the United States, Italy and Spain. From T cells, B-cell-depleted T cells, or PBMCs came the material, which was cDNA or gDNA.

CDR3 length equals 16 residues. The germline V gene encodes CDR1 LGHNA and CDR2 YSLEER. After removal of 1 base from V and 6 bases from J, the junction contained 6 bases not matched to a gene. This clonotype originated in a man at least 80 years old with active or convalescent COVID-19. The specimen was peripheral blood. The chain couples TRBV4-3 to TRBJ2-7; 13 positions match TRBD2. The CDR3 sequence: CASSQALTSGRAEQYF. For the CDR3, the DNA is TGCGCCAGCAGCCAAGCCTTAACTAGCGGGAGGGCCGAGCAGTACTTC.